Listed below are T cell receptor beta chains from one sample, sequenced in a study of OX40 agonist ivuxolimab in advanced cancers. The assay was immunoSEQ multiplex PCR, and TCRdb's table has in-frame clones only and misses some. The repertoire holds 60,000 to 95,000 clones, with around nine tenths as singletons. The material was CD4+ or CD8+ T cells sorted from blood, obtained in a trial of the OX40 agonist ivuxolimab. The receptors were sampled from an adult with an advanced solid tumor such as melanoma, head and neck, liver or kidney cancer. Each CDR3 is given with its conserved first and last residue. Fields, in order: clone size, J gene, D gene, V gene, CDR3 DNA, CDR3 protein. A D gene is named only where the DNA matches it firmly. Where a row states a size, it is once, few, many or the class of an expanded clone; other rows omit it.

>.|TRBJ2-5|TRBD1|TRBV5-1
TGCGCCAGCAGCCCCGGACAGGCAAACCAAGAGACCCAGTACTTC
CASSPGQANQETQYF
>.|TRBJ2-2|TRBD2|TRBV2
TGTGCCAGCAGCCCTCGGGGGAGGGTCCATGGCGGGGAGCTGTTTTTT
CASSPRGRVHGGELFF
>.|TRBJ1-2|TRBD1|TRBV25-1
TGTGCCAGCAGTGATGGGAGACAGGGGGGAGTCTATGGCTACACCTTC
CASSDGRQGGVYGYTF
>.|TRBJ1-1|.|TRBV19
TGTGCCAGTCAGTATGGGGAGATGAACACTGAAGCTTTCTTT
CASQYGEMNTEAFF
>.|TRBJ2-3|.|TRBV18
TGTGCCAGCTCATCAGCACTCCGGGATACGCAGTATTTT
CASSSALRDTQYF
>.|TRBJ2-2|TRBD2|TRBV5-1
TGCGCCAGCAGCGAGGCTAGCGGCATTAACACCGGGGAGCTGTTTTTT
CASSEASGINTGELFF
>.|TRBJ2-7|TRBD2|TRBV6-5
TGTGCCAGCACTGAGGGGCAGCGGGGGACCTACGAGCAGTACTTC
CASTEGQRGTYEQYF
>.|TRBJ1-5|TRBD1|TRBV18
TGTGCCAGCTCACCAGACAGGGGCAATGTCAATCAGCCCCAGCATTTT
CASSPDRGNVNQPQHF
>.|TRBJ2-6|TRBD2|TRBV27
TGTGCCAGCACTGGGGCTAGCGGGAGTTCTGGGGCCAACGTCCTGACTTTC
CASTGASGSSGANVLTF
>.|TRBJ2-3|TRBD2|TRBV5-4
TGTGCCAGCAGCGTGACTAGCGGGAGGGCGGCAGATACGCAGTATTTT
CASSVTSGRAADTQYF
>.|TRBJ2-3|.|TRBV18
TGTGCCAGCTCACCACCCCGGGTAGGGACCAGCACAGATACGCAGTATTTT
CASSPPRVGTSTDTQYF
>.|TRBJ2-7|TRBD1|TRBV2
TGTGCCAGCAGTTCCGGGACAGGGTGGTACGAGCAGTACTTC
CASSSGTGWYEQYF
>.|TRBJ2-1|TRBD2|TRBV9
TGTGCCAGCAGCGTGCGGGGGGTCGATGAGCAGTTCTTC
CASSVRGVDEQFF
>.|TRBJ2-7|TRBD1|TRBV7-9
TGTGCCAGCAGCTCCGGGACAGGCTTAAATGAGCAGTACTTC
CASSSGTGLNEQYF
>few|TRBJ1-1|TRBD1|TRBV5-6
TGTGCCAGCAGCTTGAGACAGGGGAGGACAAACACTGGGGAAGCTTTCTTT
CASSLRQGRTNTGEAFF
>.|TRBJ2-3|TRBD2|TRBV9
TGTGCCAGCAGCGTAGGTGGGGCAGGGACTAGCGCAGATACGCAGTATTTT
CASSVGGAGTSADTQYF
>.|TRBJ2-7|.|TRBV29-1
TGCAGCGTTGGGGGTCAGGGGAACGAGCAGTACTTC
CSVGGQGNEQYF
>.|TRBJ1-2|TRBD1|TRBV5-1
TGCGCCAGCAGCTTTTCCGGGACAGGGGATTATGGCTACACCTTC
CASSFSGTGDYGYTF
>.|TRBJ2-5|.|TRBV5-4
TGTGCCAGCAGCCCACGTGACGGTCAAGAGACCCAGTACTTC
CASSPRDGQETQYF
>.|TRBJ2-5|TRBD2|TRBV7-8
TGTGCCAGCAGTCTCGGACTAGCGGCCTTCCAAGAGACCCAGTACTTC
CASSLGLAAFQETQYF
>few|TRBJ2-1|TRBD2|TRBV18
TGTGCCAGCTCACCGTCCTACAACGGGGGGGCTGGGAATGAGCAGTTCTTC
CASSPSYNGGAGNEQFF
>.|TRBJ1-3|.|TRBV6-1
TGTGCCAGCAGTGAAGCGCTGAGGGGAAACACCATATATTTT
CASSEALRGNTIYF
>.|TRBJ1-5|.|TRBV5-4
TGTGCCAGCAGCTTGGGGGGCCCGGATAGCAATCAGCCCCAGCATTTT
CASSLGGPDSNQPQHF
>.|TRBJ2-1|TRBD2|TRBV7-9
TGTGCCAGCAGCCCCGGACTAGCGGGAGGGCTGGGTCTTTACAATGAGCAGTTCTTC
CASSPGLAGGLGLYNEQFF
>.|TRBJ1-1|.|TRBV7-9
TGTGCCAGCAGCTGGGGCACTGAAGCTTTCTTT
CASSWGTEAFF
>.|TRBJ2-3|.|TRBV10-3
TGTGCCATCAGTGAGGGACAGCCTAGCACAGATACGCAGTATTTT
CAISEGQPSTDTQYF
>.|TRBJ1-6|TRBD1|TRBV5-4
TGTGCCAGCAGCTTAGGACAGGGATCTTCACCCCTCCACTTT
CASSLGQGSSPLHF
>.|TRBJ1-2|.|TRBV5-4
TGTGCCAGCAGCTTGAATAGGGCTTCTCCAAACTATGGCTACACCTTC
CASSLNRASPNYGYTF
>.|TRBJ2-7|TRBD1|TRBV6-5
TGTGCCAGCAGTTACTCGAGGGGGCTCGAGCAGTACTTC
CASSYSRGLEQYF
>once|TRBJ1-3|.|TRBV6-6
TGTGCCAGCAGTGACGGACAAGTCCCTGGAAACACCATATATTTT
CASSDGQVPGNTIYF
>.|TRBJ2-2|.|TRBV18
TGTGCCAGCTCACCAACCCGAACTACCGGGGAGCTGTTTTTT
CASSPTRTTGELFF
>.|TRBJ2-3|.|TRBV10-3
TGTGCCATCAGCGGCGGGGTAACTAGCACAGATACGCAGTATTTT
CAISGGVTSTDTQYF
>once|TRBJ1-3|.|TRBV12-5
TGTGCTAGTGCCCCAGGGTCTGGAAACACCATATATTTT
CASAPGSGNTIYF
>.|TRBJ2-1|.|TRBV19
TGTGCCAGTAGCCCAAATGGACAACCAGGGGACCATGAGCAGTTCTTC
CASSPNGQPGDHEQFF
>once|TRBJ2-7|.|TRBV5-1
TGCGCCAGCGCAACCGGGACTGATGGTACGAGACAGTACTTC
CASATGTDGTRQYF
>.|TRBJ1-1|.|TRBV21-1
TGTGCCAGCAGCAAAGGTAGGACATTTAACACTGAAGCTTTCTTT
CASSKGRTFNTEAFF
>.|TRBJ2-1|.|TRBV7-2
TGTGCCAGCAGCTTAGGACAGATCAATGAGCAGTTCTTC
CASSLGQINEQFF
>.|TRBJ2-1|TRBD2|TRBV5-1
TGCGCCAGCAGCTTGGCCGGGCGGGGGTACAATGAGCAGTTCTTC
CASSLAGRGYNEQFF
>.|TRBJ1-5|.|TRBV18
TGTGCCAGCGTAACAGGGAAGGGGGGCAATCAGCCCCAGCATTTT
CASVTGKGGNQPQHF
>.|TRBJ2-3|.|TRBV5-1
TGCGCCAGCAGCTTGGGCAGGACAGATACGCAGTATTTT
CASSLGRTDTQYF
>.|TRBJ2-3|TRBD2|TRBV10-3
TGTGCCATCAGTGCTGCCCAGCGGGAGGGCACAGATACGCAGTATTTT
CAISAAQREGTDTQYF
>.|TRBJ2-5|TRBD2|TRBV5-1
TGCGCCAGCAGCTTCAGGGAGGGAGAGACCCAGTACTTC
CASSFREGETQYF
>.|TRBJ2-4|TRBD2|TRBV4-1
TGCGCCAGCAGCCAACAACCGCCACGGGCGGGGGAAAACATTCAGTACTTC
CASSQQPPRAGENIQYF
>.|TRBJ2-7|TRBD1|TRBV7-2
TGTGCCAGCAGCTCCCGGACAGGGTCCTACGAGCAGTACTTC
CASSSRTGSYEQYF
>.|TRBJ2-5|.|TRBV10-3
TGTGCCATCAGTGAATGGTCGGGAGTCAGTCAAGAGACCCAGTACTTC
CAISEWSGVSQETQYF
>once|TRBJ1-4|.|TRBV7-9
TGTGCCAGCACCCCCTCCGGGGGAAGAAGCAATGAAAAACTGTTTTTT
CASTPSGGRSNEKLFF
>once|TRBJ1-4|TRBD1|TRBV19
TGTGCCAGTAAGGGTCTGGGACAGGGGCATAATGAAAAACTGTTTTTT
CASKGLGQGHNEKLFF
>.|TRBJ2-4|.|TRBV5-4
TGTGCCAGCAGCTTGGGGCAGAATATAGCCAAAAACATTCAGTACTTC
CASSLGQNIAKNIQYF
>.|TRBJ1-5|.|TRBV19
TGTGCCAGTAGTATAGATGTCGCCCGGGGAGATCAGCCCCAGCATTTT
CASSIDVARGDQPQHF
>.|TRBJ2-7|TRBD1|TRBV5-1
TGCGCCAGCAGCTTGACCGGGACAGAGACCTACGAGCAGTACTTC
CASSLTGTETYEQYF